The clone carrying this T cell receptor beta chain was picked up many times. Its antigen is not known. Stated time point: longitudinal time-point 1 (baseline). The making of cDNA relied on 5'RACE with 10-nucleotide random UMIs. TCRdb reprocessed the 5' RACE reads via MiXCR and lists one record per CDR3 protein. The data show about 60,000 distinct CDR3 sequences, with approximately 12% seen just once and less than 8% held by the top ten. This specimen belongs to a study of neurological immune-mediated disorders. Study-level results: While HTLV-1-associated myelopathy showed the greatest TCR clonal expansion, multiple sclerosis showed the least, falling below healthy controls.

The ends were cut back, 7 bases at V and 2 bases at J, with 13 bases in the middle. Germline V CDR1 and CDR2: DFQATT, SNEGSKA (reference sequence). The CDR3 runs to 13 residues. The chain employs TRBV20-1 and TRBJ2-3; D possibly corresponds to TRBD1 (5 bases). This clonotype was sampled from a male donor with HTLV-1-associated myelopathy (HAM/TSP). The sequenced sample was PBMCs. Here the CDR3 reads CSVEGAATDTQYF. The CDR3 DNA sequence: TGCAGTGTCGAAGGGGCTGCCACAGATACGCAGTATTTT.